These 2 T cell receptor beta chains came from one sample sequenced in a study of vaccination effects on CD4 cells after COVID-19. Cultured cells yielded isolated CD4+ T cells after approximately nine days. Participants were given two doses of BNT162b2 or mRNA-1273 vaccine. These TCRs' antigens remain unknown. Some clones are missing from TCRdb's copy, which holds only in-frame ones; the method was immunoSEQ multiplex PCR. This table holds about 47,000 clones, under 80% found once. Sequencing was performed on CD4+ T cells from PBMCs cultured without peptide, taken after COVID-19 vaccination. The origin of the receptors is a human donor who received a COVID-19 vaccine.

This clone was found once. This chain connects TRBV18 to TRBJ1-5; D unresolved. The CDR3 contains 15 residues. The V and J ends lost 1 base and 1 base respectively, with 8 bases between them. CDR1 is KGHSH, CDR2 LQKENI, per germline. The CDR3 DNA reads as TGTGCCAGCTCACCACAGGGTGGGAGCAATCAGCCCCAGCATTTT. It yields the protein CASSPQGGSNQPQHF.

This sequence joins TRBV6-5 and TRBJ1-3; TRBD1 is a possible D gene (6 bases). V was shortened by 10 bases and J by 1 base, with 14 bases between the two germline ends. Germline V gives CDR1 MNHEY, CDR2 SVGAGI. The CDR3 length is 14 residues. The chain's CDR3 is CAIAGQPSGNTIYF. The CDR3 region has the DNA TGTGCCATTGCAGGACAGCCGTCTGGAAACACCATATATTTT.